The T cell receptor beta chain described here comes from a study of molecular identifiers for immune sequencing clone quantification. Looking at the study overall: Replicate RNA came from 20,000 or 100,000 naive CD8 cells and was split five ways, and four parts were sequenced. Whole-study results and caveats: Underestimation of highly expanded clone sizes could arise where identical TCR molecules share a barcode.

The table lists this clonotype with many counts. Its antigen is as yet unknown. The germline V gene encodes CDR1 MNHNY and CDR2 SVGAGI (reference sequence). Trimming cost V 6 bases and J 6 bases; bases outside gene matches: 11. This CDR3 has 14 residues. For naive CD8 T cells, sorting used the CD8+CD4-CCR7+CD45RA+ phenotype. TCRdb fed the PCR reads into MiXCR, producing one record per CDR3 protein. Among about half a million distinct CDR3 sequences listed, about 22% were seen once. The rearrangement joins TRBV6-6 to TRBJ2-7, with 7 nucleotides matching TRBD1. The sequenced sample consisted of naive CD8+ T cells from blood, with Jurkat cell RNA spiked in. As for subset: FACS-sorted CD8+CD4-CCR7+CD45RA+ naive T cells. The receptor's source is a human donor in good health. Some libraries in this study had Jurkat cell RNA spiked in. The CDR3 DNA is TGTGCCAGCAGCCAGACAGGGCTAATCTCCGAGCAGTACTTC. Its translation: CASSQTGLISEQYF.